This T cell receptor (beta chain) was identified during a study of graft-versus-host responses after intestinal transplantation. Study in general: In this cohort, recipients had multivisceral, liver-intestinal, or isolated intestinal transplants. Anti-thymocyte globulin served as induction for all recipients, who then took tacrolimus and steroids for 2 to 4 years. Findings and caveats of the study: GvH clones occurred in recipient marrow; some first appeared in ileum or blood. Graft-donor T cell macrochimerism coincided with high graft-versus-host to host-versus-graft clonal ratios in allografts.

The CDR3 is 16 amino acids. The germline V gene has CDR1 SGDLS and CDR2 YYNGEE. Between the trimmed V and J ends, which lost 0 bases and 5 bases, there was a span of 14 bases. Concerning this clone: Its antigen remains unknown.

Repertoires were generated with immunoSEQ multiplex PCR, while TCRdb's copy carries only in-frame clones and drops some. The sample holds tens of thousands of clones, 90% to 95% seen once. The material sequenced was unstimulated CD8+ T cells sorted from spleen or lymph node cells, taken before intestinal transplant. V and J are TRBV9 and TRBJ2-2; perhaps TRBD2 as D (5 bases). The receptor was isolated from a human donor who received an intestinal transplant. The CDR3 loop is CASSVGGDPGTGELFF. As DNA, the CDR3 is TGTGCCAGCAGCGTAGGGGGAGACCCGGGGACCGGGGAGCTGTTTTTT.